Listed below are T cell receptor beta chains from one sample, sequenced in a study of T cells in Graves' hyperthyroidism and ophthalmopathy. MiXCR, run by TCRdb on the multiplex PCR reads, gives a single entry per CDR3 protein. The data hold about 400,000 distinct CDR3 sequences, with 14% to 15% observed a single time. Sequences were obtained from blood. These receptors all stem from a woman in her 30s with Graves' hyperthyroidism. The CDR3 runs from the conserved cysteine through the conserved F or W. The D gene is left open where the match is weak. Size values are once, few and many counts, or a class for expanded clones, and some rows have none.

TGTGCCAGCAGCTTATTTCAAGAGGGGGTGCCCTTTTACGAGCAGTACTTC	CASSLFQEGVPFYEQYF	NA	TRBV7-2	TRBJ2-7	few
TGTGCCAGCAGTTCCTGGCGGACTAGCGGGAGGGCTTACAATGAGCAGTTCTTC	CASSSWRTSGRAYNEQFF	TRBD2	TRBV28	TRBJ2-1	NA
TGCAGTGCTAGAGATTACCGGCGGGAGGGCCACACCGGGGAGCTGTTTTTT	CSARDYRREGHTGELFF	TRBD2	TRBV20-1	TRBJ2-2	NA
TGTGCCAGTAGGAAGGGTTCCGGAGGCTATGGCTACACCTTC	CASRKGSGGYGYTF	NA	TRBV25-1	TRBJ1-2	NA
TGCAGCGGACAGGGTAGCTCCTACAATGAGCAGTTCTTC	CSGQGSSYNEQFF	TRBD1	TRBV20-1	TRBJ2-1	NA
TGTGCCAGCAGTTCCCTAAGGGGCGGGGGCTACACCTTC	CASSSLRGGGYTF	NA	TRBV12-3/TRBV12-4	TRBJ1-2	many
TGTGCCAGCAGCCAAGATCTACCGGGCGGGGCCGACAATGAGCAGTTCTTC	CASSQDLPGGADNEQFF	NA	TRBV3-1	TRBJ2-1	many
TGTGCTAGTGGCAAAATGCAGGGTGACACTGAAGCTTTCTTT	CASGKMQGDTEAFF	NA	TRBV12-5	TRBJ1-1	few
TGTGCCAGCAGCTGGAGGGGGAGGATGAACACTGAAGCTTTCTTT	CASSWRGRMNTEAFF	NA	TRBV7-9	TRBJ1-1	many
TGTGCCAGCAGCTTGGCCAAAGGTTTCTCCTACGAGCAGTACTTC	CASSLAKGFSYEQYF	NA	TRBV5-4	TRBJ2-7	NA
TGTGCCAGCAGCGTAGGTCTCTCTAGCGGGAGGGTTACAGATACGCAGTATTTT	CASSVGLSSGRVTDTQYF	TRBD2	TRBV9	TRBJ2-3	few
TGCAGTGCTAGAGGTCCTTTTGTTGGAGCCTACAATGAGCAGTTCTTC	CSARGPFVGAYNEQFF	NA	TRBV20-1	TRBJ2-1	NA
TGTGCCAGCAGCCAACACGGGACAGGGAACTCTGGAAACACCATATATTTT	CASSQHGTGNSGNTIYF	TRBD1	TRBV4-2	TRBJ1-3	NA
TGTGCCAGCAGCGAAACAGGGGGCCACGAGCAGTACTTC	CASSETGGHEQYF	TRBD1	TRBV28	TRBJ2-7	many
TGCAGTGCTAGAGATGTTTTCGCGAACACTGAAGCTTTCTTT	CSARDVFANTEAFF	NA	TRBV20-1	TRBJ1-1	many
TGTGCCAGCAGTGCCTTCCCCAGTCTAGCGGGCTTCACAGATACGCAGTATTTT	CASSAFPSLAGFTDTQYF	TRBD2	TRBV2	TRBJ2-3	many
TGCGCCAGCAGCTTGACGACCGTAGGTTTCTACGAGCAGTACTTC	CASSLTTVGFYEQYF	NA	TRBV5-1	TRBJ2-7	NA
TGTGCCAGCATGATCCAATTCAGCGGAGGAAGCTCCTACAATGAGCAGTTCTTC	CASMIQFSGGSSYNEQFF	NA	TRBV6-1	TRBJ2-1	many
TGTGCCAGCAGTTCACCGGGACAGGTCTCTGTTAACTATGGCTACACCTTC	CASSSPGQVSVNYGYTF	TRBD1	TRBV28	TRBJ1-2	NA
TGTGCCAGCAGTTTAGGGGGCGAACTAGCGGGACTTTTCGAGCAGTACTTC	CASSLGGELAGLFEQYF	TRBD2	TRBV27	TRBJ2-7	NA
TGCAGTGCTAGAGAGACTAGCGGGATCTCCTACGAGCAGTACTTC	CSARETSGISYEQYF	TRBD2	TRBV20-1	TRBJ2-7	many
TGTGCCACAACAACCCTAGCGGGATCCTACAATGAGCAGTTCTTC	CATTTLAGSYNEQFF	TRBD2	TRBV10-3	TRBJ2-1	NA
TGTGCCTGGAGTGCTGGTTTAGTCTCGGGACAGGGTTTACACATTCAGTACTTC	CAWSAGLVSGQGLHIQYF	TRBD1	TRBV30	TRBJ2-4	NA
TGTGCCTGGAGACAGGGGGATACGCAGTATTTT	CAWRQGDTQYF	TRBD1	TRBV30	TRBJ2-3	many
TGTGCCAGCAGCTTGAGGGGGGAGACGGATACGCAGTATTTT	CASSLRGETDTQYF	NA	TRBV7-3	TRBJ2-3	many
TGTGCCAGCAGTGAAGTGGGGGTGGTGGCGTCGAACACCGGGGAGCTGTTTTTT	CASSEVGVVASNTGELFF	NA	TRBV6-1	TRBJ2-2	few
TGTGCCAGCAGCTTGTCAGGGCGCGGGGACTATGGCTACACCTTC	CASSLSGRGDYGYTF	NA	TRBV5-5	TRBJ1-2	many
TGCGCCAGCAGCAAGGGCCTGGTTAGGGTTGAGCAGTTCTTC	CASSKGLVRVEQFF	NA	TRBV5-1	TRBJ2-1	many
TGTGCCAGTAGAAAGGGGGCATATGAGCAGTTCTTC	CASRKGAYEQFF	TRBD1	TRBV19	TRBJ2-1	few
TGCAGTGCTAGAGCCAGCCCACTGCGCCCAGAGACCCAGTACTTC	CSARASPLRPETQYF	NA	TRBV20-1	TRBJ2-5	NA
TGCGCCAGCAGCTTGTATTCCCGACTCACAGATACGCAGTATTTT	CASSLYSRLTDTQYF	NA	TRBV5-1	TRBJ2-3	NA
TGTGCCAGCAACCAACAGAGCTCCTATAATTCACCCCTCCACTTT	CASNQQSSYNSPLHF	NA	TRBV6-1	TRBJ1-6	NA
TGTGCCAGCAGTTTGTGGGAAGATACGCAGTATTTT	CASSLWEDTQYF	NA	TRBV12-3/TRBV12-4	TRBJ2-3	many
TGCGCCAGCAGTGCTAGCGGGAGGGCCCAAGAGACCCAGTACTTC	CASSASGRAQETQYF	TRBD2	TRBV10-1	TRBJ2-5	NA
TGTGCCAGCAGCGTAAGCCAGGGACTAGCGGGAGGGCCTTTGGACAATGAGCAGTTCTTC	CASSVSQGLAGGPLDNEQFF	TRBD2	TRBV9	TRBJ2-1	few
TGTGCCAGCAGGCGGGGGAACACTGAAGCTTTCTTT	CASRRGNTEAFF	NA	TRBV12-3/TRBV12-4	TRBJ1-1	many
TGCGCCAGCAGCTTGTTTTCAGGGCATTCTGAAGCTTTCTTT	CASSLFSGHSEAFF	NA	TRBV5-1	TRBJ1-1	NA
TGCGCCAGCAGACCGGGACAGTTGATGGACACTGAAGCTTTCTTT	CASRPGQLMDTEAFF	TRBD1	TRBV5-1	TRBJ1-1	many
TGCAGCGTTGAATCGGCTAGCGACAATGAGCAGTTCTTC	CSVESASDNEQFF	NA	TRBV29-1	TRBJ2-1	many
TGTGCCAGCAGAGCCGGGACAGGGACCTGGGGTCAGCCCCAGCATTTT	CASRAGTGTWGQPQHF	TRBD1	TRBV2	TRBJ1-5	many
TGTGCCAGCAGCCCCCTGGCTAGCGGGAGTCTCAATGAGCAGTTCTTC	CASSPLASGSLNEQFF	TRBD2	TRBV12-3/TRBV12-4	TRBJ2-1	many
TGTGCCAGCAGGATGATGTCCTTGGGACAGGGAAGGACTGAAGCTTTCTTT	CASRMMSLGQGRTEAFF	TRBD1	TRBV2	TRBJ1-1	many
TGTGCAACAAGGGGGGGCAATCAGCCCCAGCATTTT	CATRGGNQPQHF	NA	TRBV18	TRBJ1-5	many
TGTGCCAGCAGCCAGGGGGGGTCAGAGACCCAGTACTTC	CASSQGGSETQYF	NA	TRBV11-2	TRBJ2-5	many
TGTGCCAGCAGCTTGGACCGCCCCTACGAGCAGTACTTC	CASSLDRPYEQYF	NA	TRBV5-5	TRBJ2-7	many
TGTGCCAGCAGTTTATGGGACGGGGGTTCCAATGAGCAGTTCTTC	CASSLWDGGSNEQFF	NA	TRBV28	TRBJ2-1	many
TGTGCCAGCAGCTTAACCGGGGGAAGTGGTGCAGATACGCAGTATTTT	CASSLTGGSGADTQYF	NA	TRBV7-3	TRBJ2-3	NA
TGTGCCAGCAGCCAGGACCACAGGGGCCATCACTCCTACGAGCAGTACTTC	CASSQDHRGHHSYEQYF	TRBD1	TRBV4-2	TRBJ2-7	NA
TGTGCCAGCAGTGGGACAGCCAGCGAGCAGTACTTC	CASSGTASEQYF	NA	TRBV2	TRBJ2-7	many
TGTGCCAGCTCACCACCGGGGCCAGCGGGGGCGAGAGAGACCCAGTACTTC	CASSPPGPAGARETQYF	TRBD2	TRBV18	TRBJ2-5	many
TGTGCCACCAGCAGAGGTCCCAGGGACAAGAACACTGAAGCTTTCTTT	CATSRGPRDKNTEAFF	NA	TRBV15	TRBJ1-1	NA
TGCGCCAGCAGCGACCAAGGGAACTCCTACAATGAGCAGTTCTTC	CASSDQGNSYNEQFF	NA	TRBV5-1	TRBJ2-1	few
TGTGCCAGCAGCCGAGGGACTAGCGGACAAGAGACCCAGTACTTC	CASSRGTSGQETQYF	TRBD2	TRBV6-1	TRBJ2-5	many